The 17 T cell receptor beta chains below all came from one sample that was sequenced in a study of identical twins. MiXCR, applied by TCRdb to the 5' RACE reads, yields one record per CDR3 protein. The data show just over 450,000 distinct CDR3 sequences, around 14% seen once. These data were also filed under a second study, of yellow fever vaccine responses in identical twins.

Material: CD4+ T cells sorted from blood. These receptors all come from a woman in her late teens or twenties in good health.

V usage is TRBV29-1 and J usage is TRBJ2-5, with TRBD2 matching over 12 bases. V shed 5 bases, J shed 2 bases, and the junction held 3 bases outside the gene matches. Germline CDR1 SQVTM, CDR2 ANQGSEA. The CDR3 is 14 amino acids. The CDR3 region is CSVLTSGRQETQYF. Written as DNA, the CDR3 is TGCAGCGTTTTGACTAGCGGGAGACAAGAGACCCAGTACTTC.

CDR3 sequence reads: CASSLSWSTDTQYF. In nucleotides, the CDR3 is TGTGCCAGCAGCTTATCATGGAGCACAGATACGCAGTATTTT. V and J are TRBV7-2 and TRBJ2-3; D is uncertain. There are 14 residues in the CDR3. The germline V gene has CDR1 SGHTA and CDR2 FQGNSA. The ends were cut back, 2 bases at V and 0 bases at J, with 6 bases in the middle.

The V call is TRBV7-2, the J call TRBJ2-3; 7 bases align to TRBD2. CDR1 SGHTA and CDR2 FQGNSA come from the germline V gene. V shed 8 bases, J shed 6 bases, and the junction held 11 bases outside the gene matches. The CDR3 has 14 residues. The CDR3 coding sequence is TGTGCCAGCTGCTACGGACTAGTTTCGGATACGCAGTATTTT. This translates into CASCYGLVSDTQYF.

V and J are TRBV27 and TRBJ2-7; 7 bases are shared with TRBD1. Per the germline V gene, CDR1 is MNHEY and CDR2 is SMNVEV (reference sequence). The J segment lost 6 bases and the V segment lost 5 bases, leaving 7 bases of the junction unmatched. This CDR3 has 13 residues. For the CDR3, the DNA is TGTGCCAGCAGTCAACGACAGGGAAGCGAGCAGTACTTC. Translating it yields CASSQRQGSEQYF.

This clonotype was found a few times. V gene TRBV20-1 combines with J gene TRBJ2-7; 10 bases are a match to TRBD2. CDR1 is DFQATT, CDR2 SNEGSKA, per germline (reference sequence). This CDR3 is built from 18 residues. After removal of 2 bases from V and 1 base from J, the junction contained 14 bases not matched to a gene. As DNA, the CDR3 is TGCAGTGCTAGAACCCCACAGTTAGGACTAGCGGAGTCCTACGAGCAGTACTTC. This gives the protein CSARTPQLGLAESYEQYF.

This clonotype was detected ten times or more. The chain joins TRBV7-2 to TRBJ2-3; D is undetermined. The CDR3 covers 13 residues. CDR1 SGHTA and CDR2 FQGNSA come from the germline V gene. V lost 10 bases and J 2 bases, leaving 13 bases between the germline ends. The CDR3 loop reads CATKESPTDTQYF. The CDR3 DNA is TGTGCCACCAAAGAAAGTCCCACAGATACGCAGTATTTT.

The chain carries TRBV5-1 and TRBJ2-7; D might be TRBD1 or TRBD2, each matching 5 bases. The CDR3 runs to 14 residues. In germline, CDR1 is SGHRS, CDR2 YFSETQ. Trimming removed 3 bases from V and 6 bases from J, with 16 bases in between. The CDR3 nucleotides read TGCGCCAGCAGCTCCCGGGACGTCGGTGGCGAGCAGTACTTC. Amino acid sequence: CASSSRDVGGEQYF.

This clonotype was counted between two and nine times. The rearrangement links TRBV20-1 to TRBJ2-5, with TRBD2 matching over 13 bases. The trim removed 6 bases at V and 4 bases at J, leaving 8 bases unmatched. CDR1 is DFQATT, CDR2 SNEGSKA, per germline (reference sequence). The CDR3 length is 15 residues. The CDR3, as DNA: TGCAGTGCCGGGACTAGCGGGGTGGGGGGAGAGACCCAGTACTTC. Its protein is CSAGTSGVGGETQYF.

The J gene is TRBJ2-3, the V gene TRBV12-3 or TRBV12-4; 11 bases match TRBD2. The CDR3 is 15 residues long. V trimming: 5 bases; J trimming: 5 bases; junction bases outside the gene matches: 6. The CDR3, as DNA: TGTGCCAGCAGTCGAACTAGCGGGAGTATAGATACGCAGTATTTT. This translates into CASSRTSGSIDTQYF.

In its sample, this clonotype was seen many times. The V call is TRBV28, the J call TRBJ1-1; D not resolved. The CDR3 covers 12 residues. Germline V CDR1 and CDR2: MDHEN, SYDVKM. V was clipped by 3 bases and J by 5 bases, with 7 bases between them. CDR3 loop: CASSLGRTEAFF. CDR3 coding DNA: TGTGCCAGCAGTTTGGGGAGGACTGAAGCTTTCTTT.

This clonotype was detected a few times. The chain has TRBV5-1 and TRBJ2-1; D is possibly TRBD1 (6 bases). The length of the CDR3 is 17 residues. V shed 0 bases and J shed 0 bases, with 13 bases lying between them. In germline, CDR1 is SGHRS, CDR2 YFSETQ. CDR3 region: CASSLAFQGSSYNEQFF. The CDR3, as DNA: TGCGCCAGCAGCTTGGCCTTCCAGGGGAGCTCCTACAATGAGCAGTTCTTC.

This clonotype has a handful of counts. The rearrangement joins TRBV6-4 to TRBJ2-1, with a weak D call TRBD2 (7 bases). This CDR3 comprises 18 residues. The ends were cut back, 2 bases at V and 7 bases at J, with 24 bases in the middle. In germline, CDR1 is MRHNA, CDR2 SNTAGT. Here the CDR3 DNA reads TGTGCCAGCAGTGACCTTTCTGGAGGGGGGGGCGTTTGGAATGAGCAGTTCTTC. Its protein is CASSDLSGGGGVWNEQFF.

This clonotype was detected a few times. The chain is built from TRBV5-5 and TRBJ2-5; 7 nucleotides line up with TRBD1. There are 13 residues in the CDR3. V gave up 4 bases and J gave up 6 bases; unmatched junction bases: 6. Looked up from germline, CDR1 is SGHKS and CDR2 is YYEKEE (reference sequence). The DNA for the CDR3 is TGTGCCAGCAGCCAGGAAGGGGGCCAGACCCAGTACTTC. This encodes CASSQEGGQTQYF. Complete variable domain (other parts from reference TRBV5-5 and TRBJ2-5): DAGVTQSPTHLIKTRGQQVTLRCSPISGHKSVSWYQQVLGQGPQFIFQYYEKEERGRGNFPDRFSARQFPNYSSELNVNALLLGDSALYLCASSQEGGQTQYFGPGTRLLVL.

This clonotype was detected only a few times. The chain carries TRBV12-3 or TRBV12-4 and TRBJ1-1; D remains ambiguous. The CDR3 contains 14 residues. Trimming took 4 bases from V and 2 from J, leaving 11 bases between them. The DNA for the CDR3 is TGTGCCAGCAGTTCCTCAGTGGGAAACACTGAAGCTTTCTTT. Its protein product is CASSSSVGNTEAFF.

Only a few counts were recorded for this clonotype. The chain couples TRBV29-1 to TRBJ2-5; no definite D call. The V end lost 6 bases, the J end lost 4 bases, and 18 bases lay between the germline ends. Germline V gene lookup returns CDR1 SQVTM and CDR2 ANQGSEA. The CDR3 runs to 14 residues. In DNA, the CDR3 is TGCAGCGTCGTTAGACAAGCTAATAGAGAGACCCAGTACTTC. Amino acids: CSVVRQANRETQYF. The whole variable domain, filled in from reference TRBV29-1 and TRBJ2-5, reads SAVISQKPSRDICQRGTSLTIQCQVDSQVTMMFWYRQQPGQSLTLIATANQGSEATYESGFVIDKFPISRPNLTFSTLTVSNMSPEDSSIYLCSVVRQANRETQYFGPGTRLLVL.

The chain couples TRBV6-2 or TRBV6-3 to TRBJ2-5, with a weak D call TRBD1 (5 bases). V was cut by 9 bases and J by 2 bases, with 13 bases left in between. Germline CDR1 reads MNHEY; CDR2 reads SVGEGT. The CDR3 covers 13 residues. The CDR3 nucleotides are TGTGCCAGAAGACCCAGGGTACAAGAGACCCAGTACTTC. This gives the protein CARRPRVQETQYF.

Only a few counts were recorded for this clonotype. This chain joins TRBV3-1 and TRBJ2-1, with TRBD2 as a possible D gene (5 bases). Trimming cost V 4 bases and J 8 bases, with 15 bases left between them. From germline, CDR1 is LGHDT and CDR2 YNNKEL (reference sequence). This CDR3 is built from 14 residues. The CDR3 sequence is CASSPGRESDEQFF. As DNA, the CDR3 is TGTGCCAGCAGCCCCGGTCGGGAATCCGATGAGCAGTTCTTC.